Listed below are T cell receptor beta chains from one sample, sequenced in a study of blood T cell repertoires in COVID-19. The protocol was immunoSEQ multiplex PCR, while the TCRdb copy is restricted to in-frame clones and leaves out a portion. This sample has 350,000 or so clones, with roughly 87% found just once. What was sequenced was PBMCs or T cells enriched from blood (not recorded which). The source of these receptors is a woman between 25 and 40 years old who had recovered from COVID-19. The CDR3 runs from the conserved cysteine through the conserved F or W. The order of the fields is J gene, V gene, clone size, D gene, CDR3 DNA, CDR3 protein. A D gene is named only where the DNA matches it firmly. A row's size may be missing; if present it is once, few, many or a size class.

j_call: TRBJ1-2; v_call: TRBV4-1; clone_size: once; d_call: NA; cdr3_nt: TGCGCCAGCAGCCAAGTGGGGGGAGCGAATGGCTACACCTTC; cdr3_aa: CASSQVGGANGYTF
j_call: TRBJ2-7; v_call: TRBV6-5; clone_size: NA; d_call: TRBD1; cdr3_nt: TGTGCCAGCAATACAGGGGACGAGCAGTACTTC; cdr3_aa: CASNTGDEQYF
j_call: TRBJ1-1; v_call: TRBV6-5; clone_size: few; d_call: TRBD1; cdr3_nt: TGTGCCAGCAGTTACTCCAGACAGGGTATCCGGGCTTTCTTT; cdr3_aa: CASSYSRQGIRAFF
j_call: TRBJ1-2; v_call: TRBV29-1; clone_size: NA; d_call: TRBD1; cdr3_nt: TGCAGCGTTGAAGAAACAGGGGGCGGCTACACCTTC; cdr3_aa: CSVEETGGGYTF
j_call: TRBJ2-5; v_call: TRBV14; clone_size: NA; d_call: NA; cdr3_nt: TGTGCCAGCAGCCAGGGGCATCGGGGACACGAAGAGACCCAGTACTTC; cdr3_aa: CASSQGHRGHEETQYF
j_call: TRBJ1-1; v_call: TRBV28; clone_size: NA; d_call: TRBD1; cdr3_nt: TGTGCCAGCAGCCCTAGACCCGGACAGGGGGCCGGTAGTGAAGCTTTCTTT; cdr3_aa: CASSPRPGQGAGSEAFF
j_call: TRBJ2-2; v_call: TRBV28; clone_size: NA; d_call: NA; cdr3_nt: TGTGCCAGCAGTTTGGCAGGGGTCGGGGAGCTGTTTTTT; cdr3_aa: CASSLAGVGELFF
j_call: TRBJ1-1; v_call: TRBV28; clone_size: NA; d_call: NA; cdr3_nt: TGTGCCAGCAGTCCCCCAGGGTGGACTGAAGCTTTCTTT; cdr3_aa: CASSPPGWTEAFF
j_call: TRBJ2-4; v_call: TRBV7-2; clone_size: once; d_call: NA; cdr3_nt: TGTGCCAGCAGCCCTCCGGGGGGCAGGGGAGCCAAAAACATTCAGTACTTC; cdr3_aa: CASSPPGGRGAKNIQYF
j_call: TRBJ1-2; v_call: TRBV10-2; clone_size: NA; d_call: TRBD1; cdr3_nt: TGCGCCAGCAGTGGACAGGGTACTAACTATGGCTACACCTTC; cdr3_aa: CASSGQGTNYGYTF
j_call: TRBJ2-5; v_call: TRBV18; clone_size: NA; d_call: TRBD1; cdr3_nt: TGTGCCAGCTCCTCAGGGGGACAAGAGACCCAGTACTTC; cdr3_aa: CASSSGGQETQYF
j_call: TRBJ2-2; v_call: TRBV12-3/TRBV12-4; clone_size: NA; d_call: NA; cdr3_nt: TGTGCCAGCAGTTTATCATACACCGGGGAGCTGTTTTTT; cdr3_aa: CASSLSYTGELFF
j_call: TRBJ2-7; v_call: TRBV28; clone_size: NA; d_call: NA; cdr3_nt: TGTGCCAGCAGGATGTCCGGGACAAACTACGAGCAGTACTTC; cdr3_aa: CASRMSGTNYEQYF
j_call: TRBJ2-7; v_call: TRBV2; clone_size: NA; d_call: NA; cdr3_nt: TGTGCCAGCAGCCAGGCCCGGCGTTACGAGCAGTACTTC; cdr3_aa: CASSQARRYEQYF
j_call: TRBJ2-1; v_call: TRBV19; clone_size: NA; d_call: NA; cdr3_nt: TGTGCCAGTAGTATATCGGGCAGGGCGTCCTACAATGAGCAGTTCTTC; cdr3_aa: CASSISGRASYNEQFF
j_call: TRBJ2-3; v_call: TRBV7-9; clone_size: NA; d_call: NA; cdr3_nt: TGTGCCAGCAGCTCCCCTTCCGACAGGAGCCCGAGGGATACGCAGTATTTT; cdr3_aa: CASSSPSDRSPRDTQYF
j_call: TRBJ1-1; v_call: TRBV2; clone_size: NA; d_call: TRBD1; cdr3_nt: TGTGCCAGCATCGGAAGGACAGGGGTTACTGAAGCTTTCTTT; cdr3_aa: CASIGRTGVTEAFF
j_call: TRBJ1-4; v_call: TRBV18; clone_size: NA; d_call: NA; cdr3_nt: TGTGCCAGCTCACCCGCGACAGTTCGGGGGGCAACTAATGAAAAACTGTTTTTT; cdr3_aa: CASSPATVRGATNEKLFF
j_call: TRBJ1-3; v_call: TRBV4-3; clone_size: NA; d_call: TRBD1; cdr3_nt: TGCGCCAGCAGCCGCGACAGGGACTCTGGAAACACCATATATTTT; cdr3_aa: CASSRDRDSGNTIYF
j_call: TRBJ2-7; v_call: TRBV9; clone_size: NA; d_call: TRBD1; cdr3_nt: TGTGCCAGCAGCGGGGGGACAGGGCCATCCTACGAGCAGTACTTC; cdr3_aa: CASSGGTGPSYEQYF
j_call: TRBJ1-2; v_call: TRBV18; clone_size: NA; d_call: TRBD1; cdr3_nt: TGTGCCAGCTCACCACTCGAAGGGGGCCTGAACTATGGCTACACCTTC; cdr3_aa: CASSPLEGGLNYGYTF
j_call: TRBJ2-4; v_call: TRBV29-1; clone_size: NA; d_call: NA; cdr3_nt: TGCAGCGTGGCCCGGCCCGGGGACATTCAGTACTTC; cdr3_aa: CSVARPGDIQYF
j_call: TRBJ2-7; v_call: TRBV7-6; clone_size: NA; d_call: TRBD1; cdr3_nt: TGTGCCAGCAGCAAACAGGGGGCGGTCTACGAGCAGTACTTC; cdr3_aa: CASSKQGAVYEQYF
j_call: TRBJ1-1; v_call: TRBV19; clone_size: NA; d_call: NA; cdr3_nt: TGTGCCAGTAGTCCACAGGTCATGAACACTGAAGCTTTCTTT; cdr3_aa: CASSPQVMNTEAFF
j_call: TRBJ1-1; v_call: TRBV11-2; clone_size: NA; d_call: NA; cdr3_nt: TGTGCCAGCAGCAGGACCTTCCAGGGCCGGAAGAACACTGAAGCTTTCTTT; cdr3_aa: CASSRTFQGRKNTEAFF
j_call: TRBJ2-7; v_call: TRBV2; clone_size: NA; d_call: NA; cdr3_nt: TGTGCCAGCTCTTTCTCAGGGTCCTCCTACGAGCAGTACTTC; cdr3_aa: CASSFSGSSYEQYF
j_call: TRBJ2-3; v_call: TRBV7-6; clone_size: NA; d_call: TRBD2; cdr3_nt: TGTGCCAGCAGCTTAGCCCCTAGCGGGGGGGATACGCAGTATTTT; cdr3_aa: CASSLAPSGGDTQYF
j_call: TRBJ1-2; v_call: TRBV7-9; clone_size: NA; d_call: NA; cdr3_nt: TGTGCCAGCACCCTTAGCCGGGAAAACTATGGCTACACCTTC; cdr3_aa: CASTLSRENYGYTF
j_call: TRBJ2-5; v_call: TRBV7-9; clone_size: few; d_call: NA; cdr3_nt: TGTGCCAGCAGCTTAGGAGGGGTCGGCGAGGGGGCCCAGTACTTC; cdr3_aa: CASSLGGVGEGAQYF
j_call: TRBJ2-2; v_call: TRBV4-1; clone_size: NA; d_call: NA; cdr3_nt: TGCGCCAGCAGCCAAGAGGGGGCCTTTCAGGGTACCGGGGAGCTGTTTTTT; cdr3_aa: CASSQEGAFQGTGELFF
j_call: TRBJ2-2; v_call: TRBV7-6; clone_size: NA; d_call: TRBD2; cdr3_nt: TGTGCCAGCAGCCTCGCTAGCGGGGCGAACACCGGGGAGCTGTTTTTT; cdr3_aa: CASSLASGANTGELFF
j_call: TRBJ2-1; v_call: TRBV11-2; clone_size: NA; d_call: TRBD1; cdr3_nt: TGTGCCAGCAGCTTGTCGGGACAGGGGGCTGTGGATGAGCAGTTCTTC; cdr3_aa: CASSLSGQGAVDEQFF
j_call: TRBJ2-1; v_call: TRBV5-1; clone_size: NA; d_call: TRBD1; cdr3_nt: TGCGCCAGCAGCTTGGGGGGACAGGCGTACAATGAGCAGTTCTTC; cdr3_aa: CASSLGGQAYNEQFF
j_call: TRBJ2-7; v_call: TRBV25-1; clone_size: once; d_call: TRBD2; cdr3_nt: TGTGCCAGCAACGAGGCGGGGGGACCCTACGAGCAGTACTTC; cdr3_aa: CASNEAGGPYEQYF
j_call: TRBJ1-6; v_call: TRBV11-2; clone_size: few; d_call: NA; cdr3_nt: TGTGCCAGCAGCCTAGCGCCTGATTACTATTCACCCCTCCACTTT; cdr3_aa: CASSLAPDYYSPLHF
j_call: TRBJ2-6; v_call: TRBV19; clone_size: NA; d_call: NA; cdr3_nt: TGTGCCAGCAACGAGCGGGGGGCCAACGTCCTGACTTTC; cdr3_aa: CASNERGANVLTF
j_call: TRBJ2-1; v_call: TRBV24-1; clone_size: NA; d_call: TRBD2; cdr3_nt: TGTGCCACCAGTGATCCGAGCGGGGGGACCTACAATGAGCAGTTCTTC; cdr3_aa: CATSDPSGGTYNEQFF
j_call: TRBJ1-4; v_call: TRBV5-5; clone_size: NA; d_call: NA; cdr3_nt: TGTGCCAGCAGCTTGGAGGCAGGGGTGGAAAAACTGTTTTTT; cdr3_aa: CASSLEAGVEKLFF
j_call: TRBJ1-5; v_call: TRBV15; clone_size: NA; d_call: TRBD1; cdr3_nt: TGTGCCACCAGCAGAACCCGGACAGGGCCCAATCAGCCCCAGCATTTT; cdr3_aa: CATSRTRTGPNQPQHF
j_call: TRBJ2-7; v_call: TRBV28; clone_size: once; d_call: TRBD2; cdr3_nt: TGTGCCAGCAGCCTGCTGGGGGGGGAGCAGTACTTC; cdr3_aa: CASSLLGGEQYF
j_call: TRBJ2-1; v_call: TRBV27; clone_size: NA; d_call: TRBD2; cdr3_nt: TGTGCCAGCCGAGCAGGGACTAGCGGGGTGAGCTCCTACAATGAGCAGTTCTTC; cdr3_aa: CASRAGTSGVSSYNEQFF
j_call: TRBJ1-4; v_call: TRBV19; clone_size: NA; d_call: NA; cdr3_nt: TGTGCCAGTAGTGGTCAAGGTAGCGGAAAACTGTTTTTT; cdr3_aa: CASSGQGSGKLFF
j_call: TRBJ2-7; v_call: TRBV23-1; clone_size: few; d_call: TRBD2; cdr3_nt: TGCGCCAGCAGTCCCCCCGGGGTTTGGGGGAGATGCGGCGGGGGGCCCTACGAGCAGTACTTC; cdr3_aa: CASSPPGVWGRCGGGPYEQYF
j_call: TRBJ2-5; v_call: TRBV5-1; clone_size: NA; d_call: TRBD2; cdr3_nt: TGCGCCAGCAGCTTGGACGGGACTAAACAAGAGACCCAGTACTTC; cdr3_aa: CASSLDGTKQETQYF
j_call: TRBJ1-4; v_call: TRBV5-1; clone_size: NA; d_call: NA; cdr3_nt: TGCGCCAGCAGCTCCGAGCCGTCGGATGAAAAACTGTTTTTT; cdr3_aa: CASSSEPSDEKLFF
j_call: TRBJ1-1; v_call: TRBV11-2; clone_size: NA; d_call: TRBD1; cdr3_nt: TGTGCCAGCAGCTTAGGGGACAGGGGGCCGATGAACACTGAAGCTTTCTTT; cdr3_aa: CASSLGDRGPMNTEAFF
j_call: TRBJ1-6; v_call: TRBV4-1; clone_size: NA; d_call: NA; cdr3_nt: TGCGCCAGCAGCCCACAGGGAGGGGAGAACTCACCCCTCCACTTT; cdr3_aa: CASSPQGGENSPLHF
j_call: TRBJ2-5; v_call: TRBV28; clone_size: few; d_call: NA; cdr3_nt: TGTGCCAGCAGTTTGGGTTTAAGGGGAAACGGCGAGACCCAGTACTTC; cdr3_aa: CASSLGLRGNGETQYF
j_call: TRBJ2-2; v_call: TRBV6-5; clone_size: NA; d_call: TRBD1; cdr3_nt: TGTGCCAGCATGGGGACAGGGGTCACCGGGGAGCTGTTTTTT; cdr3_aa: CASMGTGVTGELFF
j_call: TRBJ1-2; v_call: TRBV5-1; clone_size: NA; d_call: TRBD1; cdr3_nt: TGCGCCAGCAGCTTATTGACAGGGGGTGAATATGGCTACACCTTC; cdr3_aa: CASSLLTGGEYGYTF